Listed below are T cell receptor beta chains from one sample, sequenced in a study of CD8 T cells in Susac syndrome. TCRdb itself ran the immunoSEQ multiplex PCR reads through MiXCR, one entry per CDR3 protein. The sample lists 210,000 or so distinct CDR3 sequences; 80% to 95% were seen once. The material sequenced was CD8+ T cells from PBMCs. The receptors derive from a human donor with multiple sclerosis. Both conserved end residues are part of each CDR3. The D gene is left open where the match is weak. Where a row states a size, it is once, few, many or the class of an expanded clone; other rows omit it.

V gene	clone size	D gene	J gene	CDR3 DNA	CDR3 protein
TRBV20-1	-	TRBD1	TRBJ2-5	TGCAGTGCCCGAAAGGGCGTAGGACAGGGGGGATTAGAGACCCAGTACTTC	CSARKGVGQGGLETQYF
TRBV12-3/TRBV12-4	-	-	TRBJ1-5	TGTGCCAGCAGTTTGAGATCAGGAAATCAGCCCCAGCATTTT	CASSLRSGNQPQHF
TRBV12-3/TRBV12-4	-	-	TRBJ2-5	TGTGCCAGCACCGAAGGGTCGTCTATTCACCACATACAAGAGACCCAGTACTTC	CASTEGSSIHHIQETQYF
TRBV19	-	-	TRBJ1-2	TGTGCCAGTAGTAGTCGGTCGGGGTCTTCTGGCTACACCTTC	CASSSRSGSSGYTF
TRBV13	once	-	TRBJ1-1	TGTGCCAGCAGCCCCCGGGGACCGAACACTGAAGCTTTCTTT	CASSPRGPNTEAFF
TRBV6-5	-	TRBD2	TRBJ2-1	TGTGCCAGCAGTTACGACGGGAGGAATGAGCAGTTCTTC	CASSYDGRNEQFF
TRBV3-1	-	-	TRBJ2-2	TGTGCCAGCAGCCAGTGGGAAGGCGGGGAGCTGTTTTTT	CASSQWEGGELFF
TRBV21-1	-	-	TRBJ2-5	TGTGCCAGCACCCCCGTGGACAGGGGACAGGAAGAGACCCAGTACTTC	CASTPVDRGQEETQYF
TRBV5-1	-	TRBD2	TRBJ2-3	TGCGCCAGCAGCTTCGCTAGCGGGAGTATGGATACGCAGTATTTT	CASSFASGSMDTQYF
TRBV7-9	few	-	TRBJ2-5	TGTGCCAGCAGCTTGGGTGGGGAAGAGACCCAGTACTTC	CASSLGGEETQYF
TRBV13	-	TRBD1	TRBJ2-4	TGTGCCAGCAGCTTGGGGGACCCCTCAGGGGGCATTCAGTACTTC	CASSLGDPSGGIQYF
TRBV9	-	-	TRBJ2-3	TGTGCCAGCAGCGTACCGGCCTCGACTAGCACAGATACGCAGTATTTT	CASSVPASTSTDTQYF
TRBV5-4	-	-	TRBJ1-2	TGTGCCAGCAGCCTCGATGGACAGTCAATCTATGGCTACACCTTC	CASSLDGQSIYGYTF
TRBV27	-	TRBD2	TRBJ2-2	TGTGCCAGCAGTTTATCTTGGGGGGAGGGTTTCGCCGGGGAGCTGTTTTTT	CASSLSWGEGFAGELFF
TRBV3-1	once	-	TRBJ1-4	TGTGCCAGCAGCCAACCACAGGCGACAAATGAAAAACTGTTTTTT	CASSQPQATNEKLFF
TRBV16	-	-	TRBJ1-1	TGTGCCAGCAGCCAATGGGCGAACACTGAAGCTTTCTTT	CASSQWANTEAFF
TRBV6-5	-	-	TRBJ2-2	TGTGCCAGCAGTTACTTTCCTTTGCGGGCTCCACCCGGGGAGCTGTTTTTT	CASSYFPLRAPPGELFF
TRBV7-9	-	-	TRBJ1-3	TGTGCCAGCAGCTTCCCCGACAGGAGTGGCTCTGGAAACACCATATATTTT	CASSFPDRSGSGNTIYF
TRBV12-3/TRBV12-4	-	TRBD2	TRBJ2-1	TGTGCCAGCACTCCTGAGGGGCGGGGGTGGAATGAGCAGTTCTTC	CASTPEGRGWNEQFF
TRBV27	-	-	TRBJ2-7	TGTGCCAGCAGTTTGGGCATTCCCTACGAGCAGTACTTC	CASSLGIPYEQYF
TRBV7-9	-	-	TRBJ2-7	TGTGCCAGCAGCCCGATGGATGTACGGACCTACGAGCAGTACTTC	CASSPMDVRTYEQYF
TRBV29-1	once	-	TRBJ2-5	TGCAGCGTCACCCCCTTACTAGGAGGTGAGACCCAGTACTTC	CSVTPLLGGETQYF
TRBV2	once	-	TRBJ1-1	TGTGCCAGCAGGGACCAGTCCTTGGAAGCTTTCTTT	CASRDQSLEAFF
TRBV5-6	-	TRBD1	TRBJ2-3	TGTGCCAGCAGCTTCAGCAGGAGCGGGACAGGGGCGAAAAATACGCAGTATTTT	CASSFSRSGTGAKNTQYF
TRBV12-3/TRBV12-4	-	-	TRBJ2-2	TGTGCCAGCAGTTTAGCCCCAAGGGGGACCGGGGAGCTGTTTTTT	CASSLAPRGTGELFF
TRBV6-5	few	-	TRBJ2-1	TGTGCCAGCTCTGCGAGCTCCTACAATGAGCAGTTCTTC	CASSASSYNEQFF
TRBV6-6	-	TRBD1	TRBJ1-1	TGTGCCAGCAGTTACCCCGGGACAGCTGTTGAAGCTTTCTTT	CASSYPGTAVEAFF
TRBV18	few	-	TRBJ2-3	TGTGCCAGCTCACCGGCAGGCACAGATACGCAGTATTTT	CASSPAGTDTQYF
TRBV30	-	TRBD2	TRBJ2-1	TGTGCCTGGACCAGCGGGGGGTGGAATGAGCAGTTCTTC	CAWTSGGWNEQFF
TRBV2	-	-	TRBJ2-2	TGTGCCAGCAGTGACTGGTCGTCGCTCGGGGAGCTGTTTTTT	CASSDWSSLGELFF
TRBV30	-	TRBD1	TRBJ2-7	TGTGCCTGGAGAGGTGGGACAGGGGTGTACGAGCAGTACTTC	CAWRGGTGVYEQYF
TRBV6-6	-	-	TRBJ2-5	TGTGCCAGCAGTTACCCATCTGGACCCAGGAGAGAGACCCAGTACTTC	CASSYPSGPRRETQYF
TRBV13	-	TRBD1	TRBJ2-7	TGTGCCAGCAGCTTACGGACAGGGGAAGGCTCGCTATCCTACGAGCAGTACTTC	CASSLRTGEGSLSYEQYF
TRBV6-2/TRBV6-3	-	-	TRBJ1-1	TGTGCCAGCACCCAAGGCACTGAAGCTTTCTTT	CASTQGTEAFF
TRBV12-3/TRBV12-4	-	-	TRBJ2-7	TGTGCCAGCAGCCACCCTGGGGAGGGGGGGTTCCACGAGCAGTACTTC	CASSHPGEGGFHEQYF
TRBV7-9	few	-	TRBJ2-7	TGTGCCAGCAGCTTCGCTCCCGGGGCGAGAGACGAGCAGTACTTC	CASSFAPGARDEQYF
TRBV5-1	-	-	TRBJ1-1	TGCGCCAGCAGCTTGTTCACAGGTTCGTCCTCTGAAGTTTTCTTT	CASSLFTGSSSEVFF
TRBV7-6	-	TRBD2	TRBJ2-7	TGTGCCAGCAGCCCCAGACTAGCGGGGTCGGACGAGCAGTACTTC	CASSPRLAGSDEQYF
TRBV24-1	-	-	TRBJ2-3	TGTGCCACCAAGCCGCGGGACCGCACAGATACGCAGTATTTT	CATKPRDRTDTQYF